This TCR beta chain emerged from a study of T cell responses to AZD1222 COVID-19 vaccine. The assay was immunoSEQ multiplex PCR, and TCRdb's table has in-frame clones only and misses some. The sample carries approximately 120,000 clones, around 93% recorded once. Trimming cost V 4 bases and J 0 bases, with 10 bases left between them. CDR1 and CDR2 from the germline V gene are MNHEY and SVGEGT. CDR3 length: 15 residues. This material consisted of peripheral blood, taken on day 0 of AZD1222 vaccination. The chain has TRBV6-2 or TRBV6-3 and TRBJ1-5; D unresolved. The sequence derives from an adult in good health. CDR3 in DNA: TGTGCCAGCAGTTTCTGGGGTCTTAGCAATCAGCCCCAGCATTTT. Amino acids: CASSFWGLSNQPQHF.